What follows are 8 T cell receptor beta chains derived from one specimen sequenced in a study of T cell responses to AZD1222 COVID-19 vaccine. TCRdb's table, derived via immunoSEQ multiplex PCR, lists solely in-frame clones and lacks some. The top ten clones hold 1.1% to 1.5% of a sample with 150,000 to 200,000 clones, just under 95% of them seen once. Sequencing was performed on peripheral blood, taken on day 0 of AZD1222 vaccination. The receptors were sampled from an adult in good health.

The rearrangement joins TRBV5-4 to TRBJ2-1; 13 nucleotides agree with TRBD2. Germline V gene data show CDR1 as SGHNT and CDR2 as YYREEE (reference sequence). The CDR3 is made up of 16 amino acids. V lost 1 base to trimming and J lost 8 bases; unmatched junction nucleotides: 6. The CDR3 coding sequence is TGTGCCAGCAGCTTGCGGACTAGCGGGAGATCGGATGAGCAGTTCTTC. This codes for CASSLRTSGRSDEQFF.

The rearrangement joins TRBV19 to TRBJ2-1; D perhaps matches TRBD1 (6 bases). Trimming took 2 bases from V and 7 from J, leaving 15 bases between them. The germline gives CDR1 LNHDA, CDR2 SQIVND (reference sequence). The CDR3 runs to 15 residues. The CDR3 bases are TGTGCCAGTAGTATAAGTCAGGGGAGTTGGAATGAGCAGTTCTTC. This sequence encodes CASSISQGSWNEQFF.

This chain joins TRBV30 and TRBJ1-4; tentative D call: TRBD1 (5 bases). The germline V and J ends were trimmed by 3 bases and 5 bases, with 13 bases remaining between them. The CDR3 totals 14 residues. Germline values: CDR1 GTSNPN, CDR2 SVGIG (reference sequence). In DNA, the CDR3 is TGTGCCTGGAGGCGGGACCTTAAAAATGAAAAACTGTTTTTT. Protein sequence: CAWRRDLKNEKLFF. Combining the CDR3 with reference TRBV30 and TRBJ1-4 gives the whole variable domain SQTIHQWPATLVQPVGSPLSLECTVEGTSNPNLYWYRQAAGRGLQLLFYSVGIGQISSEVPQNLSASRPQDRQFILSSKKLLLSDSGFYLCAWRRDLKNEKLFFGSGTQLSVL.

The chain links TRBV3-1 (or the pseudogene TRBV3-2) to TRBJ2-6; D not certain. The CDR3 has 13 amino acids. Germline V lookup: CDR1 LGHDT, CDR2 YNNKEL (reference sequence). V lost 5 bases and J 4 bases, leaving 6 bases between the germline ends. The CDR3 DNA follows: TGTGCCAGCAGCAGCCTGGGGGCCAACGTCCTGACTTTC. Residues: CASSSLGANVLTF.

The genes are TRBV24-1 and TRBJ2-1, with a weak D call TRBD2 (6 bases). The CDR3 extends over 14 amino acids. Trimming removed 4 bases at V and 4 bases at J, with 10 bases between. Germline V gene lookup returns CDR1 KGHDR and CDR2 SFDVKD. CDR3 residues: CATSDGTPYNEQFF. DNA for the CDR3: TGTGCCACCAGTGACGGGACTCCTTACAATGAGCAGTTCTTC.

The genes are TRBV30 and TRBJ1-2; D possibly corresponds to TRBD1 (5 bases). Trimming removed 4 bases at V and 5 bases at J, with 17 bases between. The CDR3 has 14 residues. The germline V gene encodes CDR1 GTSNPN and CDR2 SVGIG (reference sequence). CDR3 amino acids: CAWTEGPPGYGYTF. The DNA for the CDR3 is TGTGCCTGGACCGAGGGCCCTCCAGGGTATGGCTACACCTTC.

The rearrangement links TRBV7-2 to TRBJ1-1; no clear D gene. V dropped 0 bases and J dropped 3 bases, with 8 bases sitting between them. This CDR3 is 14 amino acids long. In germline, CDR1 is SGHTA, CDR2 FQGNSA. In DNA form, the CDR3 reads TGTGCCAGCAGCTTAGCGGGGAGCCACACTGAAGCTTTCTTT. Protein sequence: CASSLAGSHTEAFF.

V usage is TRBV2 and J usage is TRBJ2-1; 9 nucleotides line up with TRBD2. The CDR3 is made up of 15 amino acids. The junction had 6 bases not matched to a gene; V was cut back by 5 bases and J by 4 bases. CDR1 is SNHLY, CDR2 FYNNEI, per germline. The CDR3 bases are TGTGCCAGCAGTTCCGGGACTAGCAGATACAATGAGCAGTTCTTC. Encoded protein: CASSSGTSRYNEQFF. Using reference TRBV2 and TRBJ2-1 for the parts outside the CDR3, the full variable domain is EPEVTQTPSHQVTQMGQEVILRCVPISNHLYFYWYRQILGQKVEFLVSFYNNEISEKSEIFDDQFSVERPDGSNFTLKIRSTKLEDSAMYFCASSSGTSRYNEQFFGPGTRLTVL.